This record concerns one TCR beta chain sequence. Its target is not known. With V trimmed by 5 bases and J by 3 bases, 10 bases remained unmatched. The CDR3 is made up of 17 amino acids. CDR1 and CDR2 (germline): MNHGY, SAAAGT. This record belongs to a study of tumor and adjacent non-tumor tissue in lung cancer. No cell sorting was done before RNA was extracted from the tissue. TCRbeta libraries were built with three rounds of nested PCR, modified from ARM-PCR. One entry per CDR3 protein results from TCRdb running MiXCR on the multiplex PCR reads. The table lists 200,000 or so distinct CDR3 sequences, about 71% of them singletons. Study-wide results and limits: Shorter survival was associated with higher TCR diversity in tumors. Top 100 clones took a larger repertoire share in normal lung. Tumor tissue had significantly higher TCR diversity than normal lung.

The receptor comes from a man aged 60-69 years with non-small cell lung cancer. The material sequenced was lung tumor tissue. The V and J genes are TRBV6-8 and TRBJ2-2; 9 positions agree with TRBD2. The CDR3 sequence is CASSRLAELSHTGELFF. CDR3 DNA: TGTGCCAGCAGTCGACTAGCGGAGTTGAGTCACACCGGGGAGCTGTTTTTT.